This T cell receptor beta chain was sequenced during a study of blood T cell repertoires in COVID-19. Across the whole study: Material from acute and convalescent COVID-19 was sourced from the United States, Italy and Spain.

Seattle enrolled patients during active infection and tracked them longitudinally. Under the authors' procedure: The assay estimated nucleated cells by amplifying reference gene primers. The table came from immunoSEQ multiplex PCR; TCRdb's copy has only in-frame clones and leaves some out. V, J and clone size reflect that table, while D and trimming were determined from the DNA. This table holds over 400,000 clones, roughly 89% found once. Sequenced: peripheral blood. This clonotype was obtained from a woman in her forties or fifties with COVID-19, enrolled during active disease.

The CDR3 reads CASGIGAQETQYF. Here the CDR3 DNA reads TGTGCTAGTGGTATAGGGGCCCAAGAGACCCAGTACTTC. The genes are TRBV12-5 and TRBJ2-5; weak D call: TRBD1 (5 bases). The germline V gene encodes CDR1 LGHNT and CDR2 FRNRAP. The CDR3 length is 13 residues. Trimming shortened V by 5 bases and J by 1 base, and 8 bases separated the two germline ends. The full variable domain, with the rest looked up from reference TRBV12-5 and TRBJ2-5, is DARVTQTPRHKVTEMGQEVTMRCQPILGHNTVFWYRQTMMQGLELLAYFRNRAPLDDSGMPKDRFSAEMPDATLATLKIQPSEPRDSAVYFCASGIGAQETQYFGPGTRLLVL.